This is a list of T cell receptor beta chains from one sample in a study of blood T cell repertoires in COVID-19. Assay: immunoSEQ multiplex PCR; the TCRdb copy retains only in-frame clones and omits some. This table holds fewer than 100,000 clones, around 86% found once. Sequencing input: peripheral blood. The origin of the receptors is a man between 60 and 75 years old with acute or convalescent COVID-19. CDR3s include the opening cysteine and the closing phenylalanine or tryptophan. Each record gives: J gene, D gene, V gene, CDR3 protein. The D gene is left open where the match is weak.

j_gene: TRBJ2-5
d_gene: TRBD1
v_gene: TRBV11-1
CDR3aa: CASSPDRGETQYF

j_gene: TRBJ2-7
d_gene: NA
v_gene: TRBV29-1
CDR3aa: CSVEDPQGKYEQYF

j_gene: TRBJ1-1
d_gene: TRBD1
v_gene: TRBV5-1
CDR3aa: CASSPKTRQGSTEAFF

j_gene: TRBJ2-2
d_gene: NA
v_gene: TRBV7-6
CDR3aa: CAILYHTGELFF

j_gene: TRBJ1-5
d_gene: NA
v_gene: TRBV2
CDR3aa: CASGTFSNQPQHF

j_gene: TRBJ1-5
d_gene: NA
v_gene: TRBV29-1
CDR3aa: CSDPSRVDQPQHF

j_gene: TRBJ2-3
d_gene: TRBD2
v_gene: TRBV28
CDR3aa: CASRDSGASTDTQYF

j_gene: TRBJ1-1
d_gene: NA
v_gene: TRBV7-2
CDR3aa: CASSFPGLKNTEAFF

j_gene: TRBJ1-2
d_gene: TRBD1
v_gene: TRBV25-1
CDR3aa: CASSDHGTGAQRGYTF

j_gene: TRBJ1-6
d_gene: TRBD1
v_gene: TRBV5-1
CDR3aa: CASSRTQGDTSPLHF

j_gene: TRBJ2-7
d_gene: NA
v_gene: TRBV6-2/TRBV6-3
CDR3aa: CASSYSSSSYEQYF

j_gene: TRBJ1-2
d_gene: NA
v_gene: TRBV29-1
CDR3aa: CSVLRQTDGYTF

j_gene: TRBJ1-2
d_gene: NA
v_gene: TRBV15
CDR3aa: CATSREAFQGGYTF

j_gene: TRBJ2-2
d_gene: TRBD1
v_gene: TRBV5-5
CDR3aa: CASSRTGADTGELFF

j_gene: TRBJ2-1
d_gene: TRBD2
v_gene: TRBV7-2
CDR3aa: CASSLERDLVEQFF

j_gene: TRBJ2-3
d_gene: TRBD2
v_gene: TRBV7-2
CDR3aa: CASSRRTSGRAIPDTQYF

j_gene: TRBJ2-7
d_gene: TRBD2
v_gene: TRBV10-3
CDR3aa: CAISTGTSGGGSYEQYF

j_gene: TRBJ1-5
d_gene: NA
v_gene: TRBV5-5
CDR3aa: CASSFAGTGNQPQHF

j_gene: TRBJ2-6
d_gene: NA
v_gene: TRBV11-3
CDR3aa: CASSLGQSGANVLTF

j_gene: TRBJ2-3
d_gene: NA
v_gene: TRBV9
CDR3aa: CASSVDSWAGTQYF

j_gene: TRBJ2-3
d_gene: TRBD2
v_gene: TRBV19
CDR3aa: CASRGLAGGTDTQYF

j_gene: TRBJ2-7
d_gene: TRBD2
v_gene: TRBV2
CDR3aa: CASSGGAGVAYEQYF

j_gene: TRBJ1-2
d_gene: NA
v_gene: TRBV19
CDR3aa: CASSMGSGYTF

j_gene: TRBJ1-4
d_gene: NA
v_gene: TRBV5-1
CDR3aa: CASSTDSTTNEKLFF

j_gene: TRBJ2-1
d_gene: TRBD2
v_gene: TRBV2
CDR3aa: CASRAGYSYNEQFF

j_gene: TRBJ2-5
d_gene: NA
v_gene: TRBV6-5
CDR3aa: CASTGEGRETQYF

j_gene: TRBJ2-6
d_gene: TRBD1
v_gene: TRBV5-1
CDR3aa: CASSLIQGSGANVLTF

j_gene: TRBJ2-7
d_gene: NA
v_gene: TRBV27
CDR3aa: CASSLGEFSYEQYF

j_gene: TRBJ2-7
d_gene: NA
v_gene: TRBV5-4
CDR3aa: CASSFRDSYEQYF

j_gene: TRBJ2-5
d_gene: TRBD2
v_gene: TRBV5-1
CDR3aa: CASSPTSGGVAETQYF

j_gene: TRBJ1-1
d_gene: NA
v_gene: TRBV5-6
CDR3aa: CASSWEQVAITEAFF

j_gene: TRBJ1-1
d_gene: TRBD1
v_gene: TRBV13
CDR3aa: CASSPTGYGNTEAFF

j_gene: TRBJ2-3
d_gene: NA
v_gene: TRBV6-2/TRBV6-3
CDR3aa: CASSYSQATDTQYF

j_gene: TRBJ2-7
d_gene: TRBD1
v_gene: TRBV6-5
CDR3aa: CASSRGQVYEQYF

j_gene: TRBJ1-2
d_gene: NA
v_gene: TRBV30
CDR3aa: CAWSNTFYGYTF

j_gene: TRBJ2-6
d_gene: NA
v_gene: TRBV6-4
CDR3aa: CASSVLQVTAFSGANVLTF

j_gene: TRBJ1-2
d_gene: TRBD1
v_gene: TRBV5-1
CDR3aa: CASSVDRGQYYGYTF

j_gene: TRBJ2-1
d_gene: NA
v_gene: TRBV5-1
CDR3aa: CASSPTPDSYNEQFF

j_gene: TRBJ2-2
d_gene: TRBD2
v_gene: TRBV13
CDR3aa: CASSLGGTSPNTGELFF

j_gene: TRBJ2-1
d_gene: TRBD1
v_gene: TRBV5-4
CDR3aa: CASSLGQGANNEQFF

j_gene: TRBJ2-2
d_gene: TRBD1
v_gene: TRBV4-1
CDR3aa: CASSRRGTGDHTGELFF